The source of this TCR beta chain is a study of Graves' ophthalmopathy and Graves' hyperthyroidism (dated by TCRdb to the late 2010s). Regarding the study in general: Peripheral blood was collected before any treatment was given, at the time of initial diagnosis. The study used TCR beta repertoire signatures to distinguish Graves' ophthalmopathy from Graves' hyperthyroidism and to predict progression to ophthalmopathy. In total, 135 blood samples were TCR-sequenced: fewer than 50 ophthalmopathy, around 75 hyperthyroidism and approximately 17 hyperthyroidism-to-ophthalmopathy patients. To explore V-J signatures that separate ophthalmopathy from hyperthyroidism, a discovery set of about 96 patients was enrolled, consisting of 40 to 45 with ophthalmopathy and approximately 60 with stable hyperthyroidism. The independent validation cohort included approximately 19 hyperthyroidism patients plus 17 patients who later progressed from hyperthyroidism to ophthalmopathy. In several hyperthyroidism patients, the T-cell repertoire of thyroid tissue was compared with the T-cell repertoire of blood. After sampling, hyperthyroidism patients received methimazole starting at 30 mg daily, and ophthalmopathy patients received high-dose intravenous methylprednisolone. The approximately 95 discovery patients were divided at random into training and test sets in a 7:3 ratio. Study-wide conclusions, independent of this receptor: No statistical method was used to set the sample size in advance, and the investigators knew which group each participant was assigned to. In validation, the model predicted ophthalmopathy progression with over 60% sensitivity and approximately 75% specificity; about a dozen predicted patients were CT-confirmed with GO in a median of 6.5 months. Most of the expanded thyroid clonotypes with a frequency above 0.001 were also detected in blood, and it was suggested that the thyroid immune response may be reflected by blood repertoires. In cross-validation, the 13-signature model distinguished ophthalmopathy from stable hyperthyroidism with about 87% sensitivity and around 81% specificity, and in the test set the corresponding values were around 78% and 73%.

Germline trimming amounts to 6 bases on V and 7 bases on J, with 12 as the count of junction bases outside the gene matches. The CDR3, from cysteine to phenylalanine, totals 15 residues. The CDR3 DNA has 45 bases and is translated from base 1. Points on this clonotype: It has no known antigen specificity. The record has no base qualities; no much larger clone is one base away.

For repertoire sequencing, the TCR beta CDR3 regions were amplified from RNA transcripts. The first round was an RT-PCR using HTBI primers with the Qiagen OneStep RT-PCR kit, and this first round was followed by a second-round multiplex PCR, then size selection and purification. Sequencing of the libraries was carried out on an Illumina HiSeq2000 in paired-end mode with 100 bp reads. The study's own analysis went as follows. SOAPnuke was used to process the reads, removing any read that contained adapters or uncalled bases, had a mean Phred below 15, or lacked an exact match to the constant primer or identifier. COPE v1.2.5 was used to merge the high-quality paired reads. Each unique nucleotide sequence was treated as a clonotype, and MiTCR v1.1 was used to align the clonotypes to the IMGT TRB V, D and J references. The analysis was limited to V-J combinations with a frequency above 0.0001, which together covered 99% to 99.2% of the repertoires. For each V-J combination, a TCR clonal expansion and chaos score was defined as F50 clonal expansion divided by the chaos observed in the TCRdist matrix. Welch's t-statistics and random forest were used to reduce the features to 10 to 15 V-J combinations, which were then used as input to a naive Bayes classifier. Thyroid-blood repertoire similarity was quantified with the Morisita-Horn index. TCRdb applied fastp at Q25 and MiXCR to the public reads, then kept only in-frame beta chains. CDR3 protein sequences are deduplicated, and each keeps its most common genes and DNA. The V and J calls follow TCRdb's processing rather than the paper's. Here the sample has fewer than 650,000 distinct CDR3 sequences; about a fifth occur a single time. The ten largest account for 7.1% of the sample.

Hyperthyroidism was considered stable if no progression to ophthalmopathy occurred within 18 months of follow-up. Patients with hyperthyroidism were aged 18 to 65 years, had been newly diagnosed, and had a disease duration of less than 2 months. Patients with other autoimmune diseases, uncontrolled infections, pregnancy or lactation were excluded. Diagnosis was based on clinical symptoms, serum thyroxine, TRAb, thyroid ultrasound and orbital computed tomography. Using Ficoll-Paque density gradient centrifugation, PBMCs were isolated from 9.5 to 10 ml of fresh peripheral blood. Total RNA was extracted with Trizol reagent and quality-checked on an Agilent 2100 Bioanalyzer.

Material for sequencing was peripheral blood. The receptor's source is a woman aged 18 to 35 with stable Graves' hyperthyroidism. Some clones in this sample may be carry-over from other donors' samples. Donor details come from another sample of the same person, matched by shared clones. The chain is assembled from TRBV12-3 or TRBV12-4 and TRBJ1-5, and 7 bases in between align with TRBD1. Read as DNA, the sequence is TGTGCCAGCAGAGCAACAGGGGACCCATCCCAGCCCCAGCATTTT. Translation gives CASRATGDPSQPQHF.